The clone carrying this T cell receptor (beta chain) appeared a few times. Its cognate antigen is unknown. Use of 60 Vbeta and 13 Jbeta primers characterized the PCR. The repertoire was sequenced with immunoSEQ multiplex PCR; TCRdb's copy has only in-frame clones and lacks some. This sample carries about 180,000 clones, about three quarters of them seen once, and the ten largest clones take about 1.6%. When sampled, the donors appeared nominally healthy, though they likely had unrecorded immune exposures. The CDR3 sequence is 14 residues long. CDR1 SGHRS and CDR2 YFSETQ come from the germline V gene. The ends were cut back, 2 bases at V and 2 bases at J, with 11 bases in the middle. The sample originates from a study of cytomegalovirus exposure and HLA in healthy donors. Looking at the study overall: Of about 390 genotyped donors, roughly 81% grouped in the Caucasian-associated ancestry cluster. The study's findings and limits: In vitro assays verified that three CMV-associated chains recognized CMV antigens specifically. V segments that were indistinguishable, TRBV6-2 and TRBV6-3 among them, were omitted from analysis.

The clonotype was recovered from a young man in good health and CMV-seronegative. Sequenced material: PBMCs. This rearrangement joins TRBV5-1 to TRBJ2-7, with D perhaps matching TRBD2 (7 bases). CDR3 loop: CASSFGGGAYEQYF. As DNA, the CDR3 is TGCGCCAGCAGCTTTGGAGGGGGGGCCTACGAGCAGTACTTC.